Below, one T cell receptor (beta chain) is given with its context. Its specificity is unknown. This sample is drawn from a study of response to subunit inactivated influenza vaccine. Study observations and caveats: Authors suggested seasonal influenza vaccinations each recruit few new T cells.

TCRdb ran MiXCR on the RT-PCR reads and lists one entry per CDR3 protein. The table shows 500,000 to 550,000 distinct CDR3 sequences, with approximately 7.1% occurring only once. Germline V lookup: CDR1 MDHEN, CDR2 SYDVKM. Trimming removed 5 bases from V and 8 bases from J, with 12 bases in between. This CDR3 spans 13 amino acids. Source: PBMCs from blood, taken less than 25 months after vaccination. The TCR was taken from a man between 50 and 69 years old who received an inactivated influenza vaccine. V usage is TRBV28 and J usage is TRBJ1-4; D is uncertain. CDR3 in DNA: TGTGCCAGCAGTGCTTACAAGGGCGAAAAACTGTTTTTT. This sequence encodes CASSAYKGEKLFF.